The following is a TCR beta chain sequence with its context. Its target antigen remains unknown. No base qualities exist here, and no much larger clone lies one base off it. The sample originates from a study of control samples from healthy donors and cancer patients (dated by TCRdb to the early 2020s). The germline V gene provides CDR1 SQVTM and CDR2 ANQGSEA. CDR3 length: 15 amino acids, cysteine to phenylalanine. The read is trimmed to its CDR3 DNA, 45 bases read in frame from base 1. At the junction V is shortened by 5 bases and J by 4 bases; bases outside the gene matches: 9. Library creation used the immunoSEQ multiplex PCR assay. TCRdb re-hosts the immuneACCESS table, in-frame sequences only. Its copies lack some clones; in the studies checked, an unresolved V gene accounts for under half of them, and the cause for the rest is not known. For this sample there are 90,000 or so clones; around 89% appear just once. The ten largest clones take up 14% of the sample.

The TCR comes from a woman in her seventies in good health. In this chain, TRBV29-1 is recombined with TRBJ2-3; 10 central bases correspond to TRBD2. Sequenced sample: blood. The CDR3 region reads CSVPPAGGTADTQYF. At the DNA level, the sequence is TGCAGCGTTCCTCCAGCGGGAGGGACCGCAGATACGCAGTATTTT.